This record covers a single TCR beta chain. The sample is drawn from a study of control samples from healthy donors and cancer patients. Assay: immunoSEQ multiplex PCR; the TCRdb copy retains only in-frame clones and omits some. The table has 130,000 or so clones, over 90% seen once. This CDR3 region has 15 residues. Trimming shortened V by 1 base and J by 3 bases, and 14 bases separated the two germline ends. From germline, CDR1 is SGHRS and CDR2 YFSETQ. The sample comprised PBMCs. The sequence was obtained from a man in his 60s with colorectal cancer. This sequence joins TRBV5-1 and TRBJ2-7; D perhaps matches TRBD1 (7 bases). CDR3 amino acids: CASSLSQGGYYEQYF. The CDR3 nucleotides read TGCGCCAGCAGCTTGAGCCAGGGGGGCTACTACGAGCAGTACTTC. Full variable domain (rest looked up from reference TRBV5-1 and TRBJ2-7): KAGVTQTPRYLIKTRGQQVTLSCSPISGHRSVSWYQQTPGQGLQFLFEYFSETQRNKGNFPGRFSGRQFSNSRSEMNVSTLELGDSALYLCASSLSQGGYYEQYFGPGTRLTVT.